This T cell receptor beta chain is drawn from a study of T-cell reconstitution after alpha-beta-depleted transplantation in children. Unique molecular identifiers were incorporated when the TCRbeta library was constructed. TCRdb redid the calling of the PCR reads with MiXCR, one entry per CDR3 protein. The sample has around 960,000 distinct CDR3 sequences, roughly 29% seen once. Study-level points and caveats: After one year, T-cell counts and TCRbeta diversity mostly came from new T cells. Several hundred rapidly expanded clones from non-depleted graft cells reportedly supplied alpha-beta T cells about two months post-transplant.

A word on this clonotype: Its antigen is as yet unknown.

Per the germline V gene, CDR1 is LGHNA and CDR2 is YNFKEQ. The CDR3 loop spans 12 amino acids. The V end was cut by 1 base, the J end by 9 bases, with 7 bases between. The receptor's source is a boy under three years old who had a stem cell transplant for SCID, so the T cells may come from the graft donor. The sequences come from PBMCs, mostly from graft donor cells, collected 360 days after TCRalphabeta/CD19-depleted stem cell transplant. The chain combines TRBV4-2 with TRBJ2-1; D is ambiguous. The CDR3 DNA reads TGTGCCAGCAGCCAAGTGGAGCGTGAGCAGTTCTTC. It is translated as CASSQVEREQFF.